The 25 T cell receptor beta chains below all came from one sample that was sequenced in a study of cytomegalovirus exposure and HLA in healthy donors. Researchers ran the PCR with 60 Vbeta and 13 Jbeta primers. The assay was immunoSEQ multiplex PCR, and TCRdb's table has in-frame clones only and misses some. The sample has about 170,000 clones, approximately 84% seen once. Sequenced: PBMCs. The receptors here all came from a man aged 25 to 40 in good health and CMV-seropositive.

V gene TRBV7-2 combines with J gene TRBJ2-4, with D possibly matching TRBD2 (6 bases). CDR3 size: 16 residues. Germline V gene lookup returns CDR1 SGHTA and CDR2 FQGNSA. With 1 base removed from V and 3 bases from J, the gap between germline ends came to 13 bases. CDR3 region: CASSLVATGVKNIQYF. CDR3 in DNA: TGTGCCAGCAGCTTAGTGGCAACGGGAGTCAAAAACATTCAGTACTTC.

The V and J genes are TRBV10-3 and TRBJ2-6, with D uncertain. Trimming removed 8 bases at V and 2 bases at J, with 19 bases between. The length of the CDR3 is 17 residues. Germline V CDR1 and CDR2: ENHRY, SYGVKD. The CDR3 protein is CAIPAPPRPTGANVLTF. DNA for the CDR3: TGTGCCATCCCAGCCCCCCCGAGGCCGACTGGGGCCAACGTCCTGACTTTC.

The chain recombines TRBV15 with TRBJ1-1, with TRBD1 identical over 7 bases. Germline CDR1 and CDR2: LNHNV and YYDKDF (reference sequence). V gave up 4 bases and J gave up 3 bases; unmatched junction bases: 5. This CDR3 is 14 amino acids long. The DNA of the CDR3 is TGTGCCACCAGCACCGGGACAGCAGACACTGAAGCTTTCTTT. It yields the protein CATSTGTADTEAFF.

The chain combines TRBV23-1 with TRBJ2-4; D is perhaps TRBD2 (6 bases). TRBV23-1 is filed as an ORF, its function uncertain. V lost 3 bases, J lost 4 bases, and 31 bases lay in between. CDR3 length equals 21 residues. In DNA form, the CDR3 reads TGCGCCAGCAGTCAGTCGTGGCTCGGATCCGGCAGGCGGGGTAGGAAAAACATTCAGTACTTC. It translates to CASSQSWLGSGRRGRKNIQYF.

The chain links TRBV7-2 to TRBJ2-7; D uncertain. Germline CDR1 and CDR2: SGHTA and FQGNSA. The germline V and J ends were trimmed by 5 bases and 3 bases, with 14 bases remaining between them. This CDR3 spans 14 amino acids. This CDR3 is CASSLDASFYEQYF. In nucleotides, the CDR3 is TGTGCCAGCAGCCTAGATGCGTCCTTCTACGAGCAGTACTTC.

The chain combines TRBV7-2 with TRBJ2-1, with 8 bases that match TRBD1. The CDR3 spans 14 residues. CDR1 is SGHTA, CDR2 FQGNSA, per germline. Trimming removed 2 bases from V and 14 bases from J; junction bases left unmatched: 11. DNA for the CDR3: TGTGCCAGCAGCTTAAACGGTCCGGGACAGGCCGAGTTCTTC. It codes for CASSLNGPGQAEFF.

This CDR3 is CASRDRSGINNEQFF. The CDR3 DNA reads as TGTGCCAGTAGGGACAGGTCGGGAATTAACAATGAGCAGTTCTTC. The genes are TRBV19 and TRBJ2-1; 7 nucleotides match TRBD1. Trimming at V came to 6 bases and at J to 5 bases, leaving 10 bases not matched to a gene. The CDR3 is 15 residues long. CDR1 and CDR2 from the germline V gene are LNHDA and SQIVND (reference sequence).

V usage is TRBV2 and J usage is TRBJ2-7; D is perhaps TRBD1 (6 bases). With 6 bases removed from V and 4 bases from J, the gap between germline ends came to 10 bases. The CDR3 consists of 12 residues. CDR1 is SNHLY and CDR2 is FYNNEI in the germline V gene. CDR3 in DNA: TGTGCCAGCAGAGAGACAGGTTACGAGCAGTACGTC. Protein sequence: CASRETGYEQYV.

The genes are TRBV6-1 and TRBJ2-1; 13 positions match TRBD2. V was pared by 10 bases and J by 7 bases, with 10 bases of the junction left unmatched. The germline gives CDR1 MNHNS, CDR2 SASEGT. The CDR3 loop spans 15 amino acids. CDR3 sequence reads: CATQLAGGGQNEQFF. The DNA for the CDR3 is TGTGCCACCCAACTAGCGGGGGGGGGACAGAATGAGCAGTTCTTC.

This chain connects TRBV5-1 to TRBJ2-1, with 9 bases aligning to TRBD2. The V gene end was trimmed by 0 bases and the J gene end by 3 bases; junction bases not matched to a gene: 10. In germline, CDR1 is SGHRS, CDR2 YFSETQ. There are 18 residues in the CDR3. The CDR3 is CASSLALISTSGYNEQFF. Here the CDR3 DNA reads TGCGCCAGCAGCTTGGCACTCATTTCGACTAGCGGCTACAATGAGCAGTTCTTC.

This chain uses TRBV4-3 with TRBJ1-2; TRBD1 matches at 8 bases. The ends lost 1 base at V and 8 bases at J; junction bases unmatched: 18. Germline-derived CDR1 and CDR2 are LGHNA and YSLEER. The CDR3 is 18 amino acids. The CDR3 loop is CASSQVREDREGFGGYTF. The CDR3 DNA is TGCGCCAGCAGCCAAGTCAGAGAGGACAGGGAAGGATTTGGCGGCTACACCTTC.

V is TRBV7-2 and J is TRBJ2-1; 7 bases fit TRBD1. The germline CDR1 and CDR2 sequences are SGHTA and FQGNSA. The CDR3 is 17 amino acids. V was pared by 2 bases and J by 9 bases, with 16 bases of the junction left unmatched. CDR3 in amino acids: CASSLRKLRDSNPEQFF. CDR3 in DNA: TGTGCCAGCAGCTTAAGAAAATTACGGGACAGTAACCCTGAGCAGTTCTTC.

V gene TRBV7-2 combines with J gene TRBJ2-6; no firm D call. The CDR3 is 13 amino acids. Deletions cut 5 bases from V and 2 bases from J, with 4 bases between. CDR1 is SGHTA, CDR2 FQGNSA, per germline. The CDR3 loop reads CASSPPGANVLTF. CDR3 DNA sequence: TGTGCCAGCAGCCCTCCTGGGGCCAACGTCCTGACTTTC.

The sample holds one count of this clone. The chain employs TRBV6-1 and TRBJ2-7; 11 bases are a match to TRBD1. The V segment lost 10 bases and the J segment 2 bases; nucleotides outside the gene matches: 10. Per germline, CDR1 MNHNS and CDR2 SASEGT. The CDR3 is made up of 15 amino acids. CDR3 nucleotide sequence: TGTGCCACCCGAGTTTCGGGACAGGGGGCCTACGAGCAGTACGTC. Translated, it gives CATRVSGQGAYEQYV.

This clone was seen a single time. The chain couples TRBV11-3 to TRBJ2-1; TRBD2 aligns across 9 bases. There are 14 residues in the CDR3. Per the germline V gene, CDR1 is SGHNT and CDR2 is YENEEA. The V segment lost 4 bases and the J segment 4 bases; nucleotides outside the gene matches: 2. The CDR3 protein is CASSYSGGYNEQFF. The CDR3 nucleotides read TGTGCCAGCAGCTATAGCGGGGGATACAATGAGCAGTTCTTC. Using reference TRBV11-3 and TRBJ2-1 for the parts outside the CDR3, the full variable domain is EAGVVQSPRYKIIEKKQPVAFWCNPISGHNTLYWYLQNLGQGPELLIRYENEEAVDDSQLPKDRFSAERLKGVDSTLKIQPAELGDSAVYLCASSYSGGYNEQFFGPGTRLTVL.

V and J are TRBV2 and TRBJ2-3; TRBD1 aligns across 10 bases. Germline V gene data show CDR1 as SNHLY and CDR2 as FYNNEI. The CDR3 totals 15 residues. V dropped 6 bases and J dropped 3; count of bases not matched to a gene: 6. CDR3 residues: CASRHRDRGTDTQYF. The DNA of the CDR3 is TGTGCCAGCAGACACCGGGACAGGGGTACAGATACGCAGTATTTT.

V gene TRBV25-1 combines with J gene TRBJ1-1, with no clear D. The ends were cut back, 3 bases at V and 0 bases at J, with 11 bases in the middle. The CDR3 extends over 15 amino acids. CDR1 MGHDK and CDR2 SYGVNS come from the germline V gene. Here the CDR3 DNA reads TGTGCCAGCAGTGACCTCGTGGGCATGAACACTGAAGCTTTCTTT. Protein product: CASSDLVGMNTEAFF.

CDR3 DNA sequence: TGTGCCAGCAGCTTACAGGCTAGCGGGCTCAATGAGCAGTTCTTC. Protein: CASSLQASGLNEQFF. The V and J genes are TRBV7-6 and TRBJ2-1, with TRBD2 identical over 8 bases. Germline CDR1 and CDR2: SGHVS and FNYEAQ. The ends lost 2 bases at V and 6 bases at J; junction bases unmatched: 6. The length of the CDR3 is 15 residues.

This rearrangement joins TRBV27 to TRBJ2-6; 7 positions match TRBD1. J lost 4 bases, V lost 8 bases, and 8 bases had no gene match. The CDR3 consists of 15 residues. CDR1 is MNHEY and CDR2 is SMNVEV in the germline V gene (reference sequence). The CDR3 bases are TGTGCCAGCGCCTCCGGGACAGCCGGGGCCAACGTCCTGACTTTC. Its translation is CASASGTAGANVLTF.

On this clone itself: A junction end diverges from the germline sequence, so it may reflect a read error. The CDR3 loop reads CASSGSVGEQFF. DNA for the CDR3: TGCGCGTCTAGCGGGAGTGTGGGTGAGCAGTTCTTC. The chain employs TRBV6-4 and TRBJ2-1; TRBD2 aligns across 10 bases. CDR3 length: 12 amino acids. CDR1 and CDR2 from the germline V gene are MRHNA and SNTAGT.

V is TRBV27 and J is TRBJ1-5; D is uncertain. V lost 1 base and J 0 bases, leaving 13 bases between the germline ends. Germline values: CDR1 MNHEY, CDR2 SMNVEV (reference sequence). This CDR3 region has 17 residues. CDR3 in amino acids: CASSLYSTGSSNQPQHF. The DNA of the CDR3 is TGTGCCAGCAGTTTATATTCTACGGGGAGTAGCAATCAGCCCCAGCATTTT.

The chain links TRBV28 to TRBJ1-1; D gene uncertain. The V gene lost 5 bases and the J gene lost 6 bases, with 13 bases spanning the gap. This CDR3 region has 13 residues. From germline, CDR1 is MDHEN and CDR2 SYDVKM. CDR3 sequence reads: CASSRGGVPEAFF. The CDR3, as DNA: TGTGCCAGCAGTCGGGGTGGAGTACCTGAAGCTTTCTTT.

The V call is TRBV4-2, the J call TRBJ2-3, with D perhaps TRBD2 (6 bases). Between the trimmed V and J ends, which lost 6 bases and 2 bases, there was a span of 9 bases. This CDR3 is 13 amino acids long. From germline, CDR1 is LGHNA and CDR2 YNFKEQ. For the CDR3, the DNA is TGTGCCAGCAGGGGGGGAGTCACAGATACGCAGTATTTT. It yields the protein CASRGGVTDTQYF.

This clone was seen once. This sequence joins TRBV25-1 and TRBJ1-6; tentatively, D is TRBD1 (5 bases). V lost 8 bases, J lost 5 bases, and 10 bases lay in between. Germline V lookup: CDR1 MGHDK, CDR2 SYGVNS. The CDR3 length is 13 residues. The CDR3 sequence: CASADSHNSPLHF. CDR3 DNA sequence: TGTGCCAGCGCTGACAGTCATAATTCACCCCTCCACTTT.

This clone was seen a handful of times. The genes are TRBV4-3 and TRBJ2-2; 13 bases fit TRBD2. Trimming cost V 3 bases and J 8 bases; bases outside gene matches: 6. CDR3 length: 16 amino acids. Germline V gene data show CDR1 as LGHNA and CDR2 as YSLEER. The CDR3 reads CASSHRLAGGPGELFF. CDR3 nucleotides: TGCGCCAGCAGCCATCGACTAGCGGGAGGCCCTGGGGAGCTGTTTTTT.